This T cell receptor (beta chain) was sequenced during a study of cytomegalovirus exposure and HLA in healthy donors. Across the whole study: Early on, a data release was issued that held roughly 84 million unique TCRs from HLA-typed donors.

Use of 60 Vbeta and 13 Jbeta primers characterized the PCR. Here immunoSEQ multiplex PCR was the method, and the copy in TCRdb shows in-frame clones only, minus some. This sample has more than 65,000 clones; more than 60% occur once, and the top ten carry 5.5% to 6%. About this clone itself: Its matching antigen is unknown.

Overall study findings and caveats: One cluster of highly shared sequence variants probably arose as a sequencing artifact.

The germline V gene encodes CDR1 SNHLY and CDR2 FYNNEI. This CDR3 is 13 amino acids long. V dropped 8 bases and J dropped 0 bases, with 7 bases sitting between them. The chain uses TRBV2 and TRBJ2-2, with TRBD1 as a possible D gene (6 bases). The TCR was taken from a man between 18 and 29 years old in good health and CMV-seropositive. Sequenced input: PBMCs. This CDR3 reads CASGTTNTGELFF. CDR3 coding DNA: TGTGCCAGCGGGACAACGAACACCGGGGAGCTGTTTTTT.